Each of the 7 T cell receptor beta chains below was sequenced from the same sample in a study of regulatory T cells in long-lasting Graves disease. Combining iRepertoire HTBI primers with Arm-PCR of CDR3 regions, the authors built TCR beta libraries. Using its own MiXCR run on the multiplex PCR reads, TCRdb lists one record per CDR3 protein. This sample has 200,000 to 300,000 distinct CDR3 sequences, with roughly 21% found just once. Described time point: newly diagnosed GD, antithyroid drugs for less than 3 months. RNA extracted from PBMCs served as the sequencing template. The material sequenced was peripheral blood mononuclear cells (PBMCs), taken at new diagnosis, from a patient treated with antithyroid drugs. These receptors came from a female donor with Graves disease.

The chain carries TRBV4-1 and TRBJ2-1, with 9 bases lining up with TRBD2. This CDR3 is 19 amino acids long. Germline V CDR1 and CDR2: MGHRA, YSYEKL. With 0 bases clipped from V and 8 bases from J, the junction kept 17 bases outside the gene matches. CDR3 residues: CASSQDLLRLAGHGHEQFF. As DNA, the CDR3 is TGCGCCAGCAGCCAAGATCTGCTCCGGCTAGCGGGACACGGACATGAGCAGTTCTTC.

This clonotype was seen repeatedly, ten times or more. V and J are TRBV5-1 and TRBJ2-7, with 9 bases identical to TRBD1. The germline gives CDR1 SGHRS, CDR2 YFSETQ. The trim removed 0 bases at V and 3 bases at J, leaving 10 bases unmatched. This CDR3 comprises 17 residues. Here the CDR3 DNA reads TGCGCCAGCAGCTTGGTCGAATCTTGGGACAGGGTCTACGAGCAGTACTTC. Its protein is CASSLVESWDRVYEQYF.

This clonotype was found many times. The chain combines TRBV11-2 with TRBJ1-1; TRBD1 aligns across 7 bases. The trim removed 5 bases at V and 0 bases at J, leaving 9 bases unmatched. The CDR3 sequence is 16 residues long. Germline V gene data show CDR1 as SGHAT and CDR2 as FQNNGV. The CDR3 region is CASSRRGQIMNTEAFF. In nucleotides, the CDR3 is TGTGCCAGCAGCCGGAGGGGACAGATCATGAACACTGAAGCTTTCTTT. The full variable domain, with the rest looked up from reference TRBV11-2 and TRBJ1-1, is EAGVAQSPRYKIIEKRQSVAFWCNPISGHATLYWYQQILGQGPKLLIQFQNNGVVDDSQLPKDRFSAERLKGVDSTLKIQPAKLEDSAVYLCASSRRGQIMNTEAFFGQGTRLTVV.

The sample holds many counts of this clonotype. The chain combines TRBV24-1 with TRBJ1-5, with 8 bases aligning to TRBD1. The J segment lost 3 bases and the V segment lost 2 bases, leaving 5 bases of the junction unmatched. The CDR3 extends over 16 amino acids. Germline lookup yields CDR1 KGHDR and CDR2 SFDVKD. This CDR3 is CATSDSGQVYNQPQHF. CDR3 bases: TGTGCCACCAGTGATTCGGGACAGGTTTACAATCAGCCCCAGCATTTT.

This clonotype was seen many times. This rearrangement joins TRBV7-2 to TRBJ2-3, with 7 bases that match TRBD2. Germline CDR1 reads SGHTA; CDR2 reads FQGNSA. Trimming at V came to 5 bases and at J to 2 bases, leaving 10 bases not matched to a gene. CDR3 length equals 16 residues. CDR3 protein: CASSTRLAAYTDTQYF. CDR3 sequence (DNA): TGTGCCAGCAGCACCCGACTAGCCGCCTACACAGATACGCAGTATTTT.

This clonotype was counted a few times. V usage is TRBV20-1 and J usage is TRBJ2-1, with TRBD2 matching over 7 bases. The CDR3 has 14 residues. The V gene's germline CDR1 is DFQATT and CDR2 SNEGSKA (reference sequence). V trimming: 4 bases; J trimming: 5 bases; junction bases outside the gene matches: 8. CDR3 in DNA: TGCAGTGCTAAAATAGGCGGGGGTGACAATGAGCAGTTCTTC. It encodes CSAKIGGGDNEQFF.

Ten or more counts support this clonotype. V usage is TRBV7-9 and J usage is TRBJ2-3, with D maybe TRBD2 (7 bases). The ends were cut back, 3 bases at V and 0 bases at J, with 19 bases in the middle. Germline lookup yields CDR1 SEHNR and CDR2 FQNEAQ (reference sequence). This CDR3 contains 18 residues. This CDR3 is CASSFLAGALPSTDTQYF. The DNA of the CDR3 is TGTGCCAGCAGCTTTTTGGCGGGGGCCTTACCTAGCACAGATACGCAGTATTTT.